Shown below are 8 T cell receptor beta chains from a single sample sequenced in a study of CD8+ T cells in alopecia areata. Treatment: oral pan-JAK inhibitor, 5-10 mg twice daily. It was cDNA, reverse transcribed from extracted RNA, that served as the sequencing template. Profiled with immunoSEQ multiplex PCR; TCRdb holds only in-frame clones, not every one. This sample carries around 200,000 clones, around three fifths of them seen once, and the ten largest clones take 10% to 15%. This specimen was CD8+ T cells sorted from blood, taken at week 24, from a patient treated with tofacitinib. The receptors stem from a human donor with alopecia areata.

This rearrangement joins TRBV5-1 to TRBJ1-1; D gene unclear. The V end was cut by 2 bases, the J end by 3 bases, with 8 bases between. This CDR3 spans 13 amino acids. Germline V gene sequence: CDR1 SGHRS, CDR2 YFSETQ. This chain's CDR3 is CASSFGGDTEAFF. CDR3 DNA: TGCGCCAGCAGCTTCGGTGGGGACACTGAAGCTTTCTTT.

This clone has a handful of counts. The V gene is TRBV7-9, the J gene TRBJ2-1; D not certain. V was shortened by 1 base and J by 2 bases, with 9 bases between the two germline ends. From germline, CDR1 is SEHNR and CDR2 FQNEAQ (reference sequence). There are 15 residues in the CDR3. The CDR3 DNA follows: TGTGCCAGCAGCTTAGGGGCAGTCCCCTACAATGAGCAGTTCTTC. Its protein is CASSLGAVPYNEQFF. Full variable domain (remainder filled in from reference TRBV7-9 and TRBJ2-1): DTGVSQNPRHKITKRGQNVTFRCDPISEHNRLYWYRQTLGQGPEFLTYFQNEAQLEKSRLLSDRFSAERPKGSFSTLEIQRTEQGDSAMYLCASSLGAVPYNEQFFGPGTRLTVL.

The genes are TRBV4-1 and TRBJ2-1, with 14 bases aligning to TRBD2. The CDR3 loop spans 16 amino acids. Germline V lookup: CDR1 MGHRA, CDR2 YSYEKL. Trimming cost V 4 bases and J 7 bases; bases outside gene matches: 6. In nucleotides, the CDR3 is TGCGCCAGCAGCCCCCAGACTAGCGGGGGGGCGAATGAGCAGTTCTTC. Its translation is CASSPQTSGGANEQFF.

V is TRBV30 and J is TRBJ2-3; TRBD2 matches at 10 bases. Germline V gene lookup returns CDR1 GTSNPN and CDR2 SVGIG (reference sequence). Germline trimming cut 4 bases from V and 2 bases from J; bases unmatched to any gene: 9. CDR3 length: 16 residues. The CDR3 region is CAWISGGVVFTDTQYF. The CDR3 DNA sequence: TGTGCCTGGATCAGCGGGGGGGTCGTCTTCACAGATACGCAGTATTTT.

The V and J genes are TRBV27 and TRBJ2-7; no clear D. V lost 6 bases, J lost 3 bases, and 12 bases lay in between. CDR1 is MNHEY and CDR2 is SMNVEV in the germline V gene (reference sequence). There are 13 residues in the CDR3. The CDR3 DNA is TGTGCCAGCAGCCTAACGCTAGACTACGAGCAGTACTTC. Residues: CASSLTLDYEQYF.

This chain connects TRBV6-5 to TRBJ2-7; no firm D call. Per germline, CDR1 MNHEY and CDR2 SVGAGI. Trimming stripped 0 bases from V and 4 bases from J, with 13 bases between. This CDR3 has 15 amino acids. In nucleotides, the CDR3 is TGTGCCAGCAGTTACTCTGAAGGGTTAAAGTACGAGCAGTACTTC. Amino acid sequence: CASSYSEGLKYEQYF.

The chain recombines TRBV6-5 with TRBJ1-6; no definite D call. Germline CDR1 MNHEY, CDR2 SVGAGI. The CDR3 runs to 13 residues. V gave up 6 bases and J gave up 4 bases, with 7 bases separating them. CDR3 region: CASRRVYNSPLHF. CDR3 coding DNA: TGTGCCAGCAGACGGGTTTATAATTCACCCCTCCACTTT.

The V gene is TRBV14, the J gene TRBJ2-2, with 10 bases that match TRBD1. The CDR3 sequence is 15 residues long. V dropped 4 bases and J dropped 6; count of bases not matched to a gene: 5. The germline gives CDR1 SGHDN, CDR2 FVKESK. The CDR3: CASSPGQGEPGELFF. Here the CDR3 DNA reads TGTGCCAGCAGCCCCGGACAGGGGGAACCCGGGGAGCTGTTTTTT.